This TCR beta chain was sequenced during a study of naive and memory T cell subsets. After removal of 3 bases from V and 3 bases from J, the junction contained 8 bases not matched to a gene. The length of the CDR3 is 16 residues. CDR1 is MNHEY and CDR2 is SMNVEV in the germline V gene (reference sequence). Turning to this clonotype: Antigen: not known.

Study-wide results and caveats: Over 90% of naive TCR sequences appeared only once, unlike memory subsets. Naive repertoires, especially CD8, held a few larger clonotypes, possibly memory cells re-expressing CD45RA. Activation and differentiation may alter RNA-based TCR counts.

Both TRBC1 and TRBC2 were covered by a beta constant-region primer of two equimolar oligonucleotides. Four rounds of PCR amplified the ligated cDNA using nested alpha and beta constant-region primers plus SP2. A 12-nucleotide UMI and the SP2 primer were added to the cDNA 3' end by oligonucleotide ligation. MiXCR, run by TCRdb on the UMI-ligation and nested PCR reads, gives a single entry per CDR3 protein. The table records around 140,000 distinct CDR3 sequences, 15% to 25% of them present only once. Sequencing input: naive CD8+ T cells from blood. The V call is TRBV27, the J call TRBJ2-7, with 10 bases that match TRBD2. The TCR comes from a human donor in good health. The CDR3, as DNA: TGTGCCAGCAGTTTTGCCGGGACTAGCGAAGGCTACGAGCAGTACTTC. Protein: CASSFAGTSEGYEQYF.